Below are 5 T cell receptor beta chains sequenced from a single sample in a study of long-term antiretroviral therapy in people with HIV. Assay version v3.0 of immunoSEQ was used, and it was run at survey level. Only in-frame clones appear in the TCRdb table, and some are missing; sequencing was by immunoSEQ multiplex PCR. The sample shows approximately 39,000 clones, 80% of them seen only once. The sequencing here drew on unsorted PBMCs, taken 1.5 years after starting antiretroviral therapy. These receptors all stem from a man younger than 35 with HIV.

The chain joins TRBV30 to TRBJ2-1; 10 bases are shared with TRBD2. Germline V gene lookup returns CDR1 GTSNPN and CDR2 SVGIG (reference sequence). The ends lost 3 bases at V and 0 bases at J; junction bases unmatched: 2. The CDR3 contains 15 residues. DNA of the CDR3: TGTGCCTGGAGAGCTAGCGGGAGCTCCTACAATGAGCAGTTCTTC. This sequence encodes CAWRASGSSYNEQFF.

The chain couples TRBV5-1 to TRBJ2-7; 11 bases agree with TRBD1. CDR1 and CDR2 (germline): SGHRS, YFSETQ. The CDR3 consists of 16 residues. The trim removed 4 bases at V and 5 bases at J, leaving 11 bases unmatched. The CDR3 sequence: CASSQNAGTGGNEQYF. CDR3 DNA: TGCGCCAGCAGCCAAAACGCCGGGACAGGGGGTAACGAGCAGTACTTC.

The chain has TRBV11-3 and TRBJ2-1; 9 bases are a match to TRBD1. This CDR3 has 15 amino acids. V shed 5 bases and J 5 bases; nucleotides not matched to a gene: 7. The germline V gene encodes CDR1 SGHNT and CDR2 YENEEA. The CDR3 DNA is TGTGCCAGCAGCCTCGGTGGGACAGGGAACAATGAGCAGTTCTTC. This encodes CASSLGGTGNNEQFF.

The chain recombines TRBV5-4 with TRBJ2-1; D might be TRBD1 or TRBD2, each matching 6 bases. CDR3 size: 15 residues. The V gene lost 4 bases and the J gene lost 7 bases, with 18 bases spanning the gap. Germline lookup yields CDR1 SGHNT and CDR2 YYREEE (reference sequence). CDR3 in amino acids: CASSRKGEASNEQFF. Here the CDR3 DNA reads TGTGCCAGCAGCCGAAAGGGGGAGGCATCGAATGAGCAGTTCTTC.

The V gene is TRBV18, the J gene TRBJ2-6, with D unresolved. There are 17 residues in the CDR3. Germline V gene lookup returns CDR1 KGHSH and CDR2 LQKENI. The ends were cut back, 2 bases at V and 0 bases at J, with 11 bases in the middle. The CDR3 protein is CASSPIGRSSGANVLTF. CDR3 nucleotides: TGTGCCAGCTCACCAATCGGACGGAGCTCTGGGGCCAACGTCCTGACTTTC.